Sequencing of this TCR beta chain was carried out in a study of blood T cell repertoires in COVID-19. Study overall: The cDNA or gDNA used as material had been derived from T cells, B-cell-depleted T cells, or PBMCs.

Trimming removed 2 bases at V and 5 bases at J, with 12 bases between. CDR3 length: 14 amino acids. Per germline, CDR1 KGHSH and CDR2 LQKENI. Original processing notes: Amplification with reference gene primers provided the estimates of nucleated cell counts. Sequencing was performed with immunoSEQ multiplex PCR; in TCRdb, only in-frame clones are kept and a portion is missing. The DNA gave D and trimming, while V, J and clone size come from that table. The sample holds 200,000 to 250,000 clones, 88% seen once. Clinical history as reported by participants underpinned cohort assignment. The sequenced sample consisted of PBMCs or T cells enriched from blood (not recorded which). The V and J genes are TRBV18 and TRBJ1-1, with D tentatively TRBD1 (5 bases). The receptor was derived from a woman between 25 and 40 years old who had been exposed to COVID-19. CDR3 DNA: TGTGCCAGCTCACCAGGATCCGGGGGGACTGAAGCTTTCTTT. Its translation is CASSPGSGGTEAFF.